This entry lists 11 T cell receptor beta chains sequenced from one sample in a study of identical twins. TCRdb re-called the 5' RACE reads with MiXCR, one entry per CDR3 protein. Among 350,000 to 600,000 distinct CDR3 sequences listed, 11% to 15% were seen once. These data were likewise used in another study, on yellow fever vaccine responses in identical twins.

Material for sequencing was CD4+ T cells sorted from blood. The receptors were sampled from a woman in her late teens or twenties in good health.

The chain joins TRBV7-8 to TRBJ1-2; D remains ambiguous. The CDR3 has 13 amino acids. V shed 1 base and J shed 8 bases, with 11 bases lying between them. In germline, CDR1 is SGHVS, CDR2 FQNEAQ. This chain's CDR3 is CASSLEMIRGYTF. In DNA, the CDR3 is TGTGCCAGCAGCTTAGAAATGATTCGGGGCTACACCTTC.

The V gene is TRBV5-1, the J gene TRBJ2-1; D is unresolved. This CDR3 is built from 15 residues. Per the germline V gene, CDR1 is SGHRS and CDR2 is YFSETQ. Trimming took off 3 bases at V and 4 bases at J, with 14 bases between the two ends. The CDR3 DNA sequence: TGCGCCAGCAGCTGGGGAAGGACGAAATACAATGAGCAGTTCTTC. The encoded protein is CASSWGRTKYNEQFF.

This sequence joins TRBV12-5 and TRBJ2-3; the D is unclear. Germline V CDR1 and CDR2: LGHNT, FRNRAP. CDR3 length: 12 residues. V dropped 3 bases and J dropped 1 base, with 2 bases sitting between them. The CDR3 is CASGFGTDTQYF. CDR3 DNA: TGTGCTAGTGGTTTCGGCACAGATACGCAGTATTTT.

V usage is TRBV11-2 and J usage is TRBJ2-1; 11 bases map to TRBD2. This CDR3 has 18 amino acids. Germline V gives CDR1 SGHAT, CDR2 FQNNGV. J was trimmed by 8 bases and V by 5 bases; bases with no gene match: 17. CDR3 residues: CASSRKTLAGGPSDEQFF. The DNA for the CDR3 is TGTGCCAGCAGCCGCAAGACTCTAGCGGGGGGACCCTCGGATGAGCAGTTCTTC. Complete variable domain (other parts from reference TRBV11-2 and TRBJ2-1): EAGVAQSPRYKIIEKRQSVAFWCNPISGHATLYWYQQILGQGPKLLIQFQNNGVVDDSQLPKDRFSAERLKGVDSTLKIQPAKLEDSAVYLCASSRKTLAGGPSDEQFFGPGTRLTVL.

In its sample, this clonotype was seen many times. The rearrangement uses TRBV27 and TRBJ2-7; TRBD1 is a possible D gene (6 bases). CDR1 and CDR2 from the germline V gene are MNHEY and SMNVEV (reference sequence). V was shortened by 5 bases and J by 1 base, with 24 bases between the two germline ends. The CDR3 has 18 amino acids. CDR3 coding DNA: TGTGCCAGCAGTCTCTTGGGACACGCTAACTTCAAATCCTACGAGCAGTACTTC. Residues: CASSLLGHANFKSYEQYF.

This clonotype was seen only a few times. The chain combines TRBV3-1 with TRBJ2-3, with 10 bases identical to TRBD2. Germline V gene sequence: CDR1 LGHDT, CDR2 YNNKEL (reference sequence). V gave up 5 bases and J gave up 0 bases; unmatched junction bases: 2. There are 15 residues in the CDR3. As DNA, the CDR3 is TGTGCCAGCAGCGGGGGACTAGCGAGCACAGATACGCAGTATTTT. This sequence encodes CASSGGLASTDTQYF.

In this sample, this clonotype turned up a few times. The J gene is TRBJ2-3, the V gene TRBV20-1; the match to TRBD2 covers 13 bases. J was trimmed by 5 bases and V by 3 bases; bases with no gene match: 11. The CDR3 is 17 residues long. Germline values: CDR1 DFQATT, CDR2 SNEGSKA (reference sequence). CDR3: CSASPLLAGGPQDTQYF. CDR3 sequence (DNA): TGCAGTGCTAGCCCCCTACTAGCGGGAGGGCCTCAAGATACGCAGTATTTT.

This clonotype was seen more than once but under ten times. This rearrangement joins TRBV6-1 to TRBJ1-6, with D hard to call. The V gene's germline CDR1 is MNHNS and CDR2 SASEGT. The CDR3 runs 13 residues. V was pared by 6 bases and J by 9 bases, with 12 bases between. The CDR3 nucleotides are TGTGCCAGCAGGGAGGTGAGGCGTTCACCCCTCCACTTT. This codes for CASREVRRSPLHF.

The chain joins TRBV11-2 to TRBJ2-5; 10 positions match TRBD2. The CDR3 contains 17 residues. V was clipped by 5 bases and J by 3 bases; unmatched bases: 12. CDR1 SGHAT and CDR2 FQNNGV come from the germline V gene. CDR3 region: CASSIRTLAGVKETQYF. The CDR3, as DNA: TGTGCCAGCAGCATCCGGACGCTAGCGGGAGTTAAAGAGACCCAGTACTTC. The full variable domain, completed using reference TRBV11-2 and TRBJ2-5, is EAGVAQSPRYKIIEKRQSVAFWCNPISGHATLYWYQQILGQGPKLLIQFQNNGVVDDSQLPKDRFSAERLKGVDSTLKIQPAKLEDSAVYLCASSIRTLAGVKETQYFGPGTRLLVL.

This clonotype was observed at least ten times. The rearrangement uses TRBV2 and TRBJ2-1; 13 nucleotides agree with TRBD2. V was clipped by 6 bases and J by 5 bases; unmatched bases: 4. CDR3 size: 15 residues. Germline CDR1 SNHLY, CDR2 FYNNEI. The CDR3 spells CASRVTSGGNNEQFF. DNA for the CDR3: TGTGCCAGCAGGGTGACTAGCGGGGGGAACAATGAGCAGTTCTTC.

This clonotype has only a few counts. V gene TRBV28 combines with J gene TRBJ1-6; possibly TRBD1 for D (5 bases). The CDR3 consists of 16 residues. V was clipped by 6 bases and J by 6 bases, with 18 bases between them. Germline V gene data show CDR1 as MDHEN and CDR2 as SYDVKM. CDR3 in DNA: TGTGCCAGCAGAATGACAGAGTATGGGGTTAATTCACCCCTCCACTTT. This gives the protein CASRMTEYGVNSPLHF. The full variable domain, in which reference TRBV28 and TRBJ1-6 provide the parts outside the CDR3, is DVKVTQSSRYLVKRTGEKVFLECVQDMDHENMFWYRQDPGLGLRLIYFSYDVKMKEKGDIPEGYSVSREKKERFSLILESASTNQTSMYLCASRMTEYGVNSPLHFGNGTRLTVT.